In this sample, the clone carrying this T cell receptor (beta chain) turned up a few times. Its target is not known. Since all of the isolated RNA was reverse transcribed, expressed TCRB transcripts were what got sequenced. Deep immunoSEQ sequencing covered naive, central memory and regulatory T cell samples. The method was immunoSEQ multiplex PCR; TCRdb's version includes in-frame clones alone and lacks a portion of them. This table has 300,000 to 450,000 clones, roughly 12% appearing once. This CDR3 contains 15 residues. From germline, CDR1 is SEHNR and CDR2 FQNEAQ (reference sequence). Trimming pared 2 bases from V and 6 bases from J, leaving 14 bases between. Each population that was sorted was more than 95% pure. These data belong to a study of beta chain features in type 1 diabetes. Points from the study as a whole: Possibly, sequencing cDNA over-represented cells that had high TCR expression levels. Short templates might get an advantage during PCR, and this would be equal in patients and controls. Shorter TCRB CDR3s, moderately but significantly so, marked every one of the four CD4+ subsets in Type 1 diabetes patients.

Sequenced: naive CD4+ T cells from blood. This chain links TRBV7-9 with TRBJ2-1, with D possibly matching TRBD1 (6 bases). This clonotype was sampled from a woman aged 18-29 years with type 1 diabetes. The CDR3, as DNA: TGTGCCAGCAGCTTAAGGGGGATTAGATCCAATGAGCAGTTCTTC. This translates into CASSLRGIRSNEQFF.